This T cell receptor beta chain comes out of a study of T cells in tuberculosis. Latent tuberculosis screening used tuberculin skin test and IGRA at entry. Profiled with immunoSEQ multiplex PCR; TCRdb holds only in-frame clones, not every one. The sample includes around 32,000 clones, less than 95% seen only once; the top ten take about 7.8%. The germline V gene encodes CDR1 SGHTA and CDR2 FQGNSA. V gave up 1 base and J gave up 13 bases, with 12 bases separating them. This CDR3 region has 12 residues. Sequenced sample: PBMCs. The origin of this receptor is a donor between 10 and 29 years old with latent tuberculosis or without tuberculosis infection. The V call is TRBV7-2, the J call TRBJ2-3; a possible D gene is TRBD2 (5 bases). The CDR3 sequence is CASSLVASKKYF. The DNA of the CDR3 is TGTGCCAGCAGCTTAGTGGCTAGCAAGAAGTATTTT.